This TCR beta chain comes out of a study of shared clonotypes between healthy human individuals. The sample holds one count of this clone. Its antigen remains unknown. Template for every sorted-subset replicate PCR totaled around 210 ng DNA, tens of thousands of T cell genomes. The assay was immunoSEQ multiplex PCR, and TCRdb's table has in-frame clones only and misses some. The table has over 300,000 clones, roughly 84% seen once. Germline CDR1 reads SQVTM; CDR2 reads ANQGSEA. Between the trimmed V and J ends, which lost 4 bases and 3 bases, there was a span of 13 bases. CDR3 size: 13 residues. Whole-study results and caveats: Despite large depth, rarefaction showed incomplete sorted-subset sequencing.

The sequenced sample consisted of memory CD8+ T cells sorted from blood. The subset: CD45RO+ cells pooled with CCR7-negative TemRA cells. This chain joins TRBV29-1 and TRBJ2-7, with D maybe TRBD1 (7 bases). The origin of this receptor is a man younger than 35 in good health. DNA of the CDR3: TGCAGCGTTGCAGGAGGGGGCTACTACGAGCAGTACTTC. Translating gives CSVAGGGYYEQYF.